The entry below gives a single T cell receptor beta chain sequence along with its context. The data were taken from a study of blood T cell repertoires in COVID-19. The overall study: Acute-phase and convalescent COVID-19 samples originated in the United States, Italy and Spain. T cells, B-cell-depleted T cells, or PBMCs provided the cDNA or gDNA that served as material.

The table came from immunoSEQ multiplex PCR; TCRdb's copy has only in-frame clones and leaves some out. There are about 280,000 clones in the sample; roughly 85% occur only once, and 5% to 6.5% lies in the top ten. CDR1 and CDR2 (germline): PRHDT, FYEKMQ (reference sequence). Trimming at V came to 6 bases and at J to 5 bases, leaving 6 bases not matched to a gene. The CDR3 runs 13 residues. Source material: peripheral blood. The receptor comes from a man in his fifties with active or convalescent COVID-19. The rearrangement joins TRBV13 to TRBJ2-7; TRBD1 agrees at 8 bases. CDR3 protein: CASRKDRADEQYF. The CDR3 DNA reads TGTGCCAGCAGGAAGGACAGGGCCGACGAGCAGTACTTC.